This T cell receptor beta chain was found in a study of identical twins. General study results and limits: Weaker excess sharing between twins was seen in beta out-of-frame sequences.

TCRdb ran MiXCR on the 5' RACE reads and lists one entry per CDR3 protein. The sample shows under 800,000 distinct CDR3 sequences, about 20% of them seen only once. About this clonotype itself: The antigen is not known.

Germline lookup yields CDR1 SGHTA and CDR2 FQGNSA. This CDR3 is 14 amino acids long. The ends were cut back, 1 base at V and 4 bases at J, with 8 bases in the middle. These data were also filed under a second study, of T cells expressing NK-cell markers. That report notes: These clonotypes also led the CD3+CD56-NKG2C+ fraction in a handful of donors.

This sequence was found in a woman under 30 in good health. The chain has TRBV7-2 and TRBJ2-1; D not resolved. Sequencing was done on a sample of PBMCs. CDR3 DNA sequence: TGTGCCAGCAGCTTAGTGGGATATTACAATGAGCAGTTCTTC. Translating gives CASSLVGYYNEQFF.